The 30 T cell receptor beta chains reported below all come from one sample, sequenced in a study of CD4 T cells in relation to SARS-CoV-2 and coronaviruses. What these receptors recognize is not known. Assay: immunoSEQ multiplex PCR; the TCRdb copy retains only in-frame clones and omits some. Of about 43,000 clones in the sample, over 75% are singletons; the top ten hold approximately 1.5%. The specimen was naive CD4+ T cells from PBMCs, cultured in vitro. Documented subset: naive CD4+ T cells isolated by negative enrichment. The receptors come from an adult with COVID-19.

This clone was seen just once. The rearrangement joins TRBV18 to TRBJ2-3; the match to TRBD2 covers 7 bases. With 2 bases clipped from V and 5 bases from J, the junction kept 7 bases outside the gene matches. CDR3 length equals 15 residues. CDR1 and CDR2 from the germline V gene are KGHSH and LQKENI. CDR3 bases: TGTGCCAGCTCACCAGGGACTAACTCCGGAGATACGCAGTATTTT. It is translated as CASSPGTNSGDTQYF.

The sample holds a few counts of this clone. This rearrangement joins TRBV7-3 to TRBJ2-1, with 9 bases that match TRBD1. With V trimmed by 6 bases and J by 6 bases, 9 bases remained unmatched. The CDR3 extends over 15 amino acids. Germline V gene data show CDR1 as SGHTA and CDR2 as FQGTGA. CDR3 DNA: TGTGCCAGCAGTCCCGGACAGGGGATCGGCAATGAGCAGTTCTTC. Encoded protein: CASSPGQGIGNEQFF.

The J gene is TRBJ2-1, the V gene TRBV7-3; 11 bases align to TRBD2. Germline CDR1 SGHTA, CDR2 FQGTGA. The CDR3 runs to 15 residues. V trimming: 4 bases; J trimming: 7 bases; junction bases outside the gene matches: 6. This CDR3 is CASSSGTSGWNEQFF. DNA of the CDR3: TGTGCCAGCAGCTCTGGGACTAGCGGATGGAATGAGCAGTTCTTC.

CDR3 DNA: TGTGCCAGCAGTGAATTACTCCGCACAGATACGCAGTATTTT. Translating gives CASSELLRTDTQYF. The gene calls are TRBV2 and TRBJ2-3; D not resolved. Per germline, CDR1 SNHLY and CDR2 FYNNEI. Trimming pared 2 bases from V and 1 base from J, leaving 7 bases between. The CDR3 consists of 14 residues.

The CDR3 region has the DNA TGTGCCAGCAGTCAGACAACATCCTACAATGAGCAGTTCTTC. This sequence encodes CASSQTTSYNEQFF. This chain links TRBV28 with TRBJ2-1; D unclear. Germline-derived CDR1 and CDR2 are MDHEN and SYDVKM. This CDR3 has 14 amino acids. V lost 5 bases and J lost 1, with 9 bases in between.

This chain joins TRBV28 and TRBJ1-5; 8 bases fit TRBD1. Germline V gives CDR1 MDHEN, CDR2 SYDVKM. This CDR3 spans 15 amino acids. V lost 3 bases, J lost 6 bases, and 7 bases stayed unmatched. DNA for the CDR3: TGTGCCAGCAGTTTTGGTCAGGGGGCAGGTCAGCCCCAGCATTTT. Translation: CASSFGQGAGQPQHF.

The rearrangement links TRBV5-1 to TRBJ2-3; no clear D gene. The V gene's germline CDR1 is SGHRS and CDR2 YFSETQ. V lost 4 bases and J 1 base, leaving 10 bases between the germline ends. This CDR3 has 14 amino acids. CDR3: CASSLELGTDTQYF. CDR3 DNA sequence: TGCGCCAGCAGCCTGGAGCTAGGCACAGATACGCAGTATTTT.

The V gene is TRBV19, the J gene TRBJ1-5; TRBD1 might be the D (5 bases). Germline CDR1 and CDR2: LNHDA and SQIVND (reference sequence). This CDR3 comprises 15 residues. V lost 8 bases and J lost 7, with 21 bases in between. DNA for the CDR3: TGTGCCAGTCAGGAGGCCGGGGGTGGATGGCAGCCCCAGCATTTT. This translates into CASQEAGGGWQPQHF.

The CDR3 loop is CASSIGDSEQFF. In nucleotides, the CDR3 is TGTGCCAGTAGTATAGGAGATTCTGAGCAGTTCTTC. The chain has TRBV19 and TRBJ2-1; D call uncertain. V was shortened by 1 base and J by 9 bases, with 7 bases between the two germline ends. Germline-derived CDR1 and CDR2 are LNHDA and SQIVND (reference sequence). This CDR3 comprises 12 residues.

The J gene is TRBJ2-5, the V gene TRBV5-1; a weak D match, TRBD1 (5 bases). The CDR3 loop spans 13 amino acids. V was pared by 4 bases and J by 1 base, with 8 bases between. Germline V lookup: CDR1 SGHRS, CDR2 YFSETQ. The CDR3 loop is CASSQGTQETQYF. CDR3 nucleotide sequence: TGCGCCAGCAGCCAGGGAACCCAAGAGACCCAGTACTTC.

The chain carries TRBV5-6 and TRBJ2-5; possible D gene TRBD1, 5 bases. The CDR3 extends over 15 amino acids. Germline CDR1 and CDR2: SGHDT and YYEEEE. V dropped 0 bases and J dropped 4 bases, with 13 bases sitting between them. DNA for the CDR3: TGTGCCAGCAGCTTGGGCTCTAGGGGCGTAGAGACCCAGTACTTC. Amino acid sequence: CASSLGSRGVETQYF.

The rearrangement links TRBV2 to TRBJ1-5; D gene unclear. Deletions cut 7 bases from V and 2 bases from J, with 9 bases between. This CDR3 is 13 amino acids long. Germline V gene data show CDR1 as SNHLY and CDR2 as FYNNEI. The CDR3 region has the DNA TGTGCCAGCAATCAGGACGGCAATCAGCCCCAGCATTTT. This sequence encodes CASNQDGNQPQHF.

The chain has TRBV19 and TRBJ2-7, with 8 positions matching TRBD1. Germline V gives CDR1 LNHDA, CDR2 SQIVND (reference sequence). This CDR3 comprises 14 residues. The J segment lost 6 bases and the V segment lost 3 bases, leaving 7 bases of the junction unmatched. This CDR3 is CASSIGQGSGEQYF. Here the CDR3 DNA reads TGTGCCAGTAGTATCGGACAGGGCTCGGGCGAGCAGTACTTC. Complete variable domain (other parts from reference TRBV19 and TRBJ2-7): DGGITQSPKYLFRKEGQNVTLSCEQNLNHDAMYWYRQDPGQGLRLIYYSQIVNDFQKGDIAEGYSVSREKKESFPLTVTSAQKNPTAFYLCASSIGQGSGEQYFGPGTRLTVT.

The chain employs TRBV5-5 and TRBJ2-7, with 8 bases identical to TRBD1. The trim removed 3 bases at V and 2 bases at J, leaving 7 bases unmatched. Germline CDR1 and CDR2: SGHKS and YYEKEE (reference sequence). The CDR3 totals 15 residues. The CDR3: CASSWGTGHTYEQYF. The CDR3 DNA reads as TGTGCCAGCAGCTGGGGGACAGGACATACCTACGAGCAGTACTTC. Looking up the rest from reference TRBV5-5 and TRBJ2-7 gives the full variable domain: DAGVTQSPTHLIKTRGQQVTLRCSPISGHKSVSWYQQVLGQGPQFIFQYYEKEERGRGNFPDRFSARQFPNYSSELNVNALLLGDSALYLCASSWGTGHTYEQYFGPGTRLTVT.

This clone was observed a single time. The rearrangement joins TRBV2 to TRBJ2-5; 9 nucleotides line up with TRBD2. This CDR3 has 14 amino acids. Germline CDR1 reads SNHLY; CDR2 reads FYNNEI. With 4 bases clipped from V and 4 bases from J, the junction kept 4 bases outside the gene matches. DNA of the CDR3: TGTGCCAGCAGTGGCGGACTAGCGACAGAGACCCAGTACTTC. Translated, it gives CASSGGLATETQYF.

This rearrangement joins TRBV4-1 to TRBJ1-1; D call uncertain. CDR1 and CDR2 from the germline V gene are MGHRA and YSYEKL. The CDR3 is 13 amino acids. Trimming stripped 4 bases from V and 0 bases from J, with 6 bases between. CDR3 loop: CASSRFMNTEAFF. The DNA for the CDR3 is TGCGCCAGCAGCCGCTTCATGAACACTGAAGCTTTCTTT.

The chain combines TRBV20-1 with TRBJ2-7; D is perhaps TRBD1 or TRBD2 (5 bases each). The CDR3 runs to 11 residues. V lost 6 bases and J 4 bases, leaving 10 bases between the germline ends. CDR1 and CDR2 (germline): DFQATT, SNEGSKA (reference sequence). The CDR3 is CSAAWGYEQYF. The DNA for the CDR3 is TGCAGTGCCGCCTGGGGGTACGAGCAGTACTTC.

This clone has a single count. V is TRBV12-3 or TRBV12-4 and J is TRBJ2-1, with 9 bases identical to TRBD2. V trimming: 8 bases; J trimming: 4 bases; junction bases outside the gene matches: 3. This CDR3 spans 13 amino acids. The CDR3 sequence is CASRREGYNEQFF. The DNA of the CDR3 is TGTGCCAGCCGGCGGGAGGGATACAATGAGCAGTTCTTC.

The V and J genes are TRBV29-1 and TRBJ1-2, with TRBD1 matching over 8 bases. V was clipped by 3 bases and J by 4 bases; unmatched bases: 7. This CDR3 region has 14 residues. The germline V gene encodes CDR1 SQVTM and CDR2 ANQGSEA. As DNA, the CDR3 is TGCAGCGTTGATCGCCAGGGGGCTACCTATGGCTACACCTTC. This gives the protein CSVDRQGATYGYTF.

This chain connects TRBV19 to TRBJ2-5; D uncertain. This CDR3 has 12 amino acids. Germline lookup yields CDR1 LNHDA and CDR2 SQIVND (reference sequence). Between the trimmed V and J ends, which lost 1 base and 5 bases, there was a span of 5 bases. For the CDR3, the DNA is TGTGCCAGTAGTATAGGTAGTGAGACCCAGTACTTC. Translation: CASSIGSETQYF.

DNA for the CDR3: TGTGCCTGGAGTGGCGAGGGGGCCGCCAATCAGCCCCAGCATTTT. Residues: CAWSGEGAANQPQHF. The rearrangement uses TRBV30 and TRBJ1-5, with TRBD1 matching over 7 bases. The CDR3 consists of 15 residues. CDR1 GTSNPN and CDR2 SVGIG come from the germline V gene (reference sequence). The V and J ends lost 1 base and 3 bases, in that order; junction bases with no gene match: 6.

The V and J genes are TRBV4-2 and TRBJ2-1, with TRBD2 as a possible D gene (6 bases). The V gene's germline CDR1 is LGHNA and CDR2 YNFKEQ. V was clipped by 4 bases and J by 4 bases, with 17 bases between them. The CDR3 is 16 amino acids. CDR3: CASSPWDSGGYNEQFF. DNA of the CDR3: TGTGCCAGCAGCCCCTGGGATAGCGGCGGATACAATGAGCAGTTCTTC.

This clone was seen a handful of times. The genes are TRBV14 and TRBJ1-1; D is perhaps TRBD1 (6 bases). Trimming left V 3 bases short and J 10 bases short, with 12 bases between. This CDR3 region has 12 residues. Per the germline V gene, CDR1 is SGHDN and CDR2 is FVKESK. The CDR3 DNA sequence: TGTGCCAGCAGCCAGAGGGGGAGGCGAGCTTTCTTT. It is translated as CASSQRGRRAFF.

The chain couples TRBV19 to TRBJ1-2; TRBD1 matches at 7 bases. Germline trimming cut 6 bases from V and 5 bases from J; bases unmatched to any gene: 12. The CDR3 runs to 15 residues. The germline V gene has CDR1 LNHDA and CDR2 SQIVND (reference sequence). The CDR3 region has the DNA TGTGCCAGTAGAGTAGGGACAGCCCGCTTATATGGCTACACCTTC. The encoded protein is CASRVGTARLYGYTF.

The rearrangement joins TRBV20-1 to TRBJ2-7, with D perhaps TRBD2 (6 bases). Germline V gene lookup returns CDR1 DFQATT and CDR2 SNEGSKA (reference sequence). The germline V and J ends were trimmed by 3 bases and 1 base, with 16 bases remaining between them. The CDR3 is 15 residues long. The CDR3 DNA is TGCAGTGCTAGTACCGGCGGGAAAAGGTCCTACGAGCAGTACTTC. It translates to CSASTGGKRSYEQYF.

The rearrangement joins TRBV6-5 to TRBJ2-3, with 8 bases identical to TRBD1. This CDR3 has 13 amino acids. Per the germline V gene, CDR1 is MNHEY and CDR2 is SVGAGI. With 10 bases clipped from V and 1 base from J, the junction kept 4 bases outside the gene matches. The CDR3 DNA reads TGTGCCACCTCGACAGGGGGCACAGATACGCAGTATTTT. Protein: CATSTGGTDTQYF.

The J gene is TRBJ2-3, the V gene TRBV2, with a possible D match to TRBD2 (5 bases). Trimming removed 5 bases at V and 5 bases at J, with 17 bases between. Germline V CDR1 and CDR2: SNHLY, FYNNEI. The CDR3 runs 15 residues. CDR3 sequence: CASSYVGVLGDTQYF. The CDR3 DNA sequence: TGTGCCAGCAGTTACGTGGGAGTGCTTGGAGATACGCAGTATTTT.

The rearrangement links TRBV6-5 to TRBJ2-3, with a possible D match to TRBD2 (6 bases). The germline gives CDR1 MNHEY, CDR2 SVGAGI. The V gene lost 8 bases and the J gene lost 2 bases, with 11 bases spanning the gap. The CDR3 is made up of 13 amino acids. CDR3 protein: CASRRENTDTQYF. CDR3 bases: TGTGCCAGCCGGAGGGAAAACACAGATACGCAGTATTTT.

This chain links TRBV24-1 with TRBJ1-1; D gene ambiguous. Per the germline V gene, CDR1 is KGHDR and CDR2 is SFDVKD. The ends were cut back, 4 bases at V and 1 base at J, with 15 bases in the middle. The CDR3 length is 16 residues. CDR3 loop: CATSDSTWGRNTEAFF. DNA for the CDR3: TGTGCCACCAGTGACTCGACATGGGGAAGGAACACTGAAGCTTTCTTT.

This chain connects TRBV5-6 to TRBJ2-3; 7 nucleotides match TRBD1. The CDR3 has 14 amino acids. Trimming cost V 4 bases and J 2 bases; bases outside gene matches: 4. The germline CDR1 and CDR2 sequences are SGHDT and YYEEEE. The CDR3 sequence: CASSKGQHTDTQYF. CDR3 sequence (DNA): TGTGCCAGCAGCAAGGGACAGCACACAGATACGCAGTATTTT.